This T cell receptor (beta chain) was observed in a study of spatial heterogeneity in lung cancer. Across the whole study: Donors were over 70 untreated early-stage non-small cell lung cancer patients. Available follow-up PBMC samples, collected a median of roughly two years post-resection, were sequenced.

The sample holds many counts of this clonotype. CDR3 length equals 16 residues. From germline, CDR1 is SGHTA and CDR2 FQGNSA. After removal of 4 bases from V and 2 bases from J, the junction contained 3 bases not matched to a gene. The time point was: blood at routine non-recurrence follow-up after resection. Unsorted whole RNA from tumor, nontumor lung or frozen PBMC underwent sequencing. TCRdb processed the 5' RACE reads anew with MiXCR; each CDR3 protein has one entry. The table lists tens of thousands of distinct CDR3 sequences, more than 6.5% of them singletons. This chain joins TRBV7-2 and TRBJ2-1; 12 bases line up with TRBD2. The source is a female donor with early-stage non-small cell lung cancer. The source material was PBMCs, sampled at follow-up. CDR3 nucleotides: TGTGCCAGCAGCTCGACTAGCGGGAGACCCTACAATGAGCAGTTCTTC. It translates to CASSSTSGRPYNEQFF.